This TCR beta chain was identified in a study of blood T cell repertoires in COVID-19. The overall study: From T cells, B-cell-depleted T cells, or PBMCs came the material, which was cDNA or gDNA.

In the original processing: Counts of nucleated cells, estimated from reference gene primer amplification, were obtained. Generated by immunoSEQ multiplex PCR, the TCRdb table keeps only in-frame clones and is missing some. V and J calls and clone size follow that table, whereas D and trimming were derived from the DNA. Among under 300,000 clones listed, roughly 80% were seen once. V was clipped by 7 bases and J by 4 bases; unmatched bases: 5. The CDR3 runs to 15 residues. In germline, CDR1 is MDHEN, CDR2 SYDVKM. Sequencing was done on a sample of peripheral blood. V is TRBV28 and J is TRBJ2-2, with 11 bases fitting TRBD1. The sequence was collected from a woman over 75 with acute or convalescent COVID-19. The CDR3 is CASMRGTGGTGELFF. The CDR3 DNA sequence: TGTGCCAGCATGCGGGGGACAGGGGGCACCGGGGAGCTGTTTTTT.